This TCR beta chain was observed in a study of OX40 agonist ivuxolimab in advanced cancers. Study-level results: Some patients without response likewise showed low normalized clonal expansion.

Assay used: immunoSEQ multiplex PCR; TCRdb lists only in-frame clones, some missing. The table includes under 85,000 clones, approximately 91% detected once. Blood was sampled at baseline, cycle 4 day 1, and cycle 7 day 1. This clone was observed once. The antigen is unknown. The V end lost 1 base, the J end lost 5 bases, and 11 bases lay between the germline ends. This CDR3 has 15 residues. Per the germline V gene, CDR1 is SEHNR and CDR2 is FQNEAQ (reference sequence). The sequencing here drew on CD4+ or CD8+ T cells sorted from blood, taken in a trial of the OX40 agonist ivuxolimab. The genes are TRBV7-9 and TRBJ1-4; tentative D call: TRBD1 (5 bases). The receptor was isolated from an adult with an advanced solid tumor such as melanoma, head and neck, liver or kidney cancer. The chain's CDR3 is CASSLGQSINEKLFF. The CDR3 nucleotides are TGTGCCAGCAGCTTAGGACAGAGCATCAATGAAAAACTGTTTTTT.